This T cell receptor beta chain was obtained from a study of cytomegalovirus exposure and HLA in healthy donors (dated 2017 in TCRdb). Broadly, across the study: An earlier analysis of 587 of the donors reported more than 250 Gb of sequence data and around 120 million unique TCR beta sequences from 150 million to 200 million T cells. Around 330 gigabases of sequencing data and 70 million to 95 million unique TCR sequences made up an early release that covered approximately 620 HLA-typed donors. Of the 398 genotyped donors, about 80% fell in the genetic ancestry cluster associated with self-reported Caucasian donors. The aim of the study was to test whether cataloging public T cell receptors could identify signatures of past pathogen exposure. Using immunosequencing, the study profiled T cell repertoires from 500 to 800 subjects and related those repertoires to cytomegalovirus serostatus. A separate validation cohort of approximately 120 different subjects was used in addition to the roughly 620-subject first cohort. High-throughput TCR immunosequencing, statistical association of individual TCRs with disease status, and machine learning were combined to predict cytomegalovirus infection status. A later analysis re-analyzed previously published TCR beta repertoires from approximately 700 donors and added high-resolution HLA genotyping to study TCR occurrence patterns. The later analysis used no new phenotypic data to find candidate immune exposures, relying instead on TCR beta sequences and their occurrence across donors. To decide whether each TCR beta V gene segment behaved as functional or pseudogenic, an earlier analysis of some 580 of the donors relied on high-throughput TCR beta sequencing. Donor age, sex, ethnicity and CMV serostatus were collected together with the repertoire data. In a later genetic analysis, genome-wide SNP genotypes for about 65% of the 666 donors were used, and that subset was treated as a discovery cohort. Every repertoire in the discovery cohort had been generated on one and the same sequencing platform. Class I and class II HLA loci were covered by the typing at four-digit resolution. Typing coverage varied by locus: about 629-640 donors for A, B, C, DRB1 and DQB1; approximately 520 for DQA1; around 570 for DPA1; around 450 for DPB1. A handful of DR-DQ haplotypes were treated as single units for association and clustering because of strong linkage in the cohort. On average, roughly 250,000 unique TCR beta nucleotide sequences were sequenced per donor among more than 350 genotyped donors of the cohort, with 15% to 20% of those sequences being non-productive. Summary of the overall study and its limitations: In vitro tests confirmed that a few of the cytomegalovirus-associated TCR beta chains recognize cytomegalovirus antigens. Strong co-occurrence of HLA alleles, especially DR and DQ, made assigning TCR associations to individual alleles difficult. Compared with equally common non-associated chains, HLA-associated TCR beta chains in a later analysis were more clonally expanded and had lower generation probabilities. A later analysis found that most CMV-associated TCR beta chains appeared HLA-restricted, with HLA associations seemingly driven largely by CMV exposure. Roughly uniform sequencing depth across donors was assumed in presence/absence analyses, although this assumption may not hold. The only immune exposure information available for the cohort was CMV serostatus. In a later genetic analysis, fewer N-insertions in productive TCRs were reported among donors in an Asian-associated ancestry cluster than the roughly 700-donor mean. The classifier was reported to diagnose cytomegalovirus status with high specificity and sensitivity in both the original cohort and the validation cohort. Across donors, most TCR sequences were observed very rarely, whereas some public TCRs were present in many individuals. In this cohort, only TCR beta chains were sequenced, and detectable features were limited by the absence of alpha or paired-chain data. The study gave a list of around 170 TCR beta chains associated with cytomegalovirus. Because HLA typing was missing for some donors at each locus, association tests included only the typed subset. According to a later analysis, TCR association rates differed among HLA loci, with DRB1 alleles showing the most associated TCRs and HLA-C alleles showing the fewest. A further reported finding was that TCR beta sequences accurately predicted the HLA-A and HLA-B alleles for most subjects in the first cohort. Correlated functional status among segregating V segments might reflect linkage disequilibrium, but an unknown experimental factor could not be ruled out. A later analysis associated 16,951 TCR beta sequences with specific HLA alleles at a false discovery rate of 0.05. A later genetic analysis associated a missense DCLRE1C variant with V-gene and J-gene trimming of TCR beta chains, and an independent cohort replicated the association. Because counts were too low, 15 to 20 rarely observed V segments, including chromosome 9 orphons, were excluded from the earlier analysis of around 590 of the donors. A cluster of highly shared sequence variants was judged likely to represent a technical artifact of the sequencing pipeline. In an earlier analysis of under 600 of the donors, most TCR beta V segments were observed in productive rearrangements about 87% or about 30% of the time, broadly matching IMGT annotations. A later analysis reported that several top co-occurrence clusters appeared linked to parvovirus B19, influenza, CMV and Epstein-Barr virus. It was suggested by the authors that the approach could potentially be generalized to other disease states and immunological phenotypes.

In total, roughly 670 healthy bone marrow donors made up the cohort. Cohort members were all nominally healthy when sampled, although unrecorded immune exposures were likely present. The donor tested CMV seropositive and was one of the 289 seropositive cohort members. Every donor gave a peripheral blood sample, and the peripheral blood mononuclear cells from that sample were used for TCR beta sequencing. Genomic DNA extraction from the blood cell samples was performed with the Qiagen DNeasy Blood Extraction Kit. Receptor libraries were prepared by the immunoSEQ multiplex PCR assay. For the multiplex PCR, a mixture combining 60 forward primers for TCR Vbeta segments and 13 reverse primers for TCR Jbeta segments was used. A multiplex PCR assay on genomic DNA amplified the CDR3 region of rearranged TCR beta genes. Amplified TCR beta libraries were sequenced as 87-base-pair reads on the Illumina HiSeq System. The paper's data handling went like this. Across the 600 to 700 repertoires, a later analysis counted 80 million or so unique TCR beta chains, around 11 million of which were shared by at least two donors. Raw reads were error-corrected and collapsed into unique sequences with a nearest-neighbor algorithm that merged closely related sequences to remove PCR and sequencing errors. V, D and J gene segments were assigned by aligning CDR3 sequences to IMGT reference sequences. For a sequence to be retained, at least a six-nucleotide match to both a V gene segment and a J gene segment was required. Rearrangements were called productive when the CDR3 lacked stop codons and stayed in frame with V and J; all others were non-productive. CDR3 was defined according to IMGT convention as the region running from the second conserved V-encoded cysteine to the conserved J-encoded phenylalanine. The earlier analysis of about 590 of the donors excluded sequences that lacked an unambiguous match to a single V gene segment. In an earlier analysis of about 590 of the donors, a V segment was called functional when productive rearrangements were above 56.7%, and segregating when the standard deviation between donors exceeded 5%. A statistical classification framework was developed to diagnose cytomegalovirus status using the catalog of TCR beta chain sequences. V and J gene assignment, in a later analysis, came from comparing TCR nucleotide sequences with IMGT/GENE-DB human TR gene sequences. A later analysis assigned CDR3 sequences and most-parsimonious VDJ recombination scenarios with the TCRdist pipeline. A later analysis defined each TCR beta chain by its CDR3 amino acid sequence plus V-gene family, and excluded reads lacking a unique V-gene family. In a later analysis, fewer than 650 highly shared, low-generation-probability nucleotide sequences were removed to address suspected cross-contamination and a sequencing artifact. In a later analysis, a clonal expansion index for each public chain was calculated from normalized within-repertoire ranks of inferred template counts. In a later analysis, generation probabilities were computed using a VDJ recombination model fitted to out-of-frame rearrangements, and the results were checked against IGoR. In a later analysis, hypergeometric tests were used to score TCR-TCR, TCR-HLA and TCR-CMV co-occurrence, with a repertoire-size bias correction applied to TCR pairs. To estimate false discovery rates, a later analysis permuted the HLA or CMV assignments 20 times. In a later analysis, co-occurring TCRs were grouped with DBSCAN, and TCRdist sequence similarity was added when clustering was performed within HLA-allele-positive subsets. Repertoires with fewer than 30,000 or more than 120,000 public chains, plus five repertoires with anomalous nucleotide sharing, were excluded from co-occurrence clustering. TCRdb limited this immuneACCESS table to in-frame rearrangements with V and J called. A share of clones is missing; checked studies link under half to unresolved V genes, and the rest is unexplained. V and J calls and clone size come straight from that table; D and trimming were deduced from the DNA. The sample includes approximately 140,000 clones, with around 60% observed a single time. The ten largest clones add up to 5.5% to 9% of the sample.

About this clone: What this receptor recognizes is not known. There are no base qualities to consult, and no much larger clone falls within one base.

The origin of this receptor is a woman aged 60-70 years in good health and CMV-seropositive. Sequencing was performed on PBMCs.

Here is the DNA: TGTGCCAGCAGCTTTCCAGGGAAGGGAAAACTGTTTTTT. Its protein reads: CASSFPGKGKLFF. The chain uses TRBV7-9 and TRBJ1-4; TRBD1 is perhaps the D gene, given 5 matching bases. The germline V gene (reference sequence) sets CDR1 to SEHNR and CDR2 to FQNEAQ. V loses 3 bases, J loses 10 bases, and the germline ends lie 12 bases apart. The CDR3, cysteine through phenylalanine, is 13 amino acids long. The retained sequence is limited to the CDR3, 39 bases, with the frame set at the first base.